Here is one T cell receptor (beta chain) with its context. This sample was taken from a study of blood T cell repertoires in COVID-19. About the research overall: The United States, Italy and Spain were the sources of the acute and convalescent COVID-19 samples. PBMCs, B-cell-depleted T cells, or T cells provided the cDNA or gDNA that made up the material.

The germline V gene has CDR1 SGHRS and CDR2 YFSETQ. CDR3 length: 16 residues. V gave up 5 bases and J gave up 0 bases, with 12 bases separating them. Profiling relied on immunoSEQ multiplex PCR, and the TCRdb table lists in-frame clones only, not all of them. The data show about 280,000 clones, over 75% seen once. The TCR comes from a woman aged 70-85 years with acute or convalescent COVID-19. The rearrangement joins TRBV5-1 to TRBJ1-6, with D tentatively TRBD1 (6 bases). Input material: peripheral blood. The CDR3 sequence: CASRTGPSSYNSPLHF. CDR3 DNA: TGCGCCAGCAGGACAGGACCTAGCTCCTATAATTCACCCCTCCACTTT.